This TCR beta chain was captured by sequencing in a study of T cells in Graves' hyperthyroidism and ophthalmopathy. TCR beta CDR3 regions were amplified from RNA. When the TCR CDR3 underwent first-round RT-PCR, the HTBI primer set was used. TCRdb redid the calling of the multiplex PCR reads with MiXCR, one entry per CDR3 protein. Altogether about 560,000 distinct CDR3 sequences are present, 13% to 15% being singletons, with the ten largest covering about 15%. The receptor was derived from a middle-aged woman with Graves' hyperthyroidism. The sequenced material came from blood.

DNA of the CDR3: TGTGCCAGCAGTTTGACTCCCGGGACTAGCGGTTACAATGAGCAGTTCTTC. It codes for CASSLTPGTSGYNEQFF. This chain uses TRBV28 with TRBJ2-1; 11 nucleotides align to TRBD2. The CDR3 is made up of 17 amino acids. Looked up from germline, CDR1 is MDHEN and CDR2 is SYDVKM. Unmatched junction bases numbered 8, after V lost 3 bases and J lost 4 bases.